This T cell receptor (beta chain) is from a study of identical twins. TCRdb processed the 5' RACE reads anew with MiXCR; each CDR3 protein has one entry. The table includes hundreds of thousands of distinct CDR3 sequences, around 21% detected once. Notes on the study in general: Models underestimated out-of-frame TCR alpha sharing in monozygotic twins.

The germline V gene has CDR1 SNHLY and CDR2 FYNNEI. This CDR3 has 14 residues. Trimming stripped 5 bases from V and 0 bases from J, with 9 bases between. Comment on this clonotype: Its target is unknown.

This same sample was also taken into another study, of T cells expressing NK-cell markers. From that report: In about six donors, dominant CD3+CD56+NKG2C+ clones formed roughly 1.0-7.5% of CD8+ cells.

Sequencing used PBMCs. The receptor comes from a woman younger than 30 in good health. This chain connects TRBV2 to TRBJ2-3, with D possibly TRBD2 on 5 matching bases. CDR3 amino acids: CASSTSSSTDTQYF. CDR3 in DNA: TGTGCCAGCAGTACTAGTAGCAGCACAGATACGCAGTATTTT.